The 10 T cell receptor beta chains reported below all come from one sample, sequenced in a study of radiotherapy plus CTLA-4 blockade in lung cancer. Measured with immunoSEQ multiplex PCR; TCRdb has only the in-frame clones, and not every one. The table shows more than 75,000 clones, with approximately 78% occurring only once. The source material was peripheral blood, sampled from a patient treated with radiotherapy plus ipilimumab. The receptors come from a human donor with non-small cell lung cancer that progressed on radiotherapy plus ipilimumab.

CDR3: CASSPSTNTEAFF. CDR3 nucleotides: TGTGCCAGCTCTCCTTCTACGAACACTGAAGCTTTCTTT. The chain links TRBV18 to TRBJ1-1; unclear D gene. Germline CDR1 KGHSH, CDR2 LQKENI. Trimming removed 6 bases at V and 1 base at J, with 9 bases between. This CDR3 is 13 amino acids long. The variable domain in full, with the rest retrieved from reference TRBV18 and TRBJ1-1, is NAGVMQNPRHLVRRRGQEARLRCSPMKGHSHVYWYRQLPEEGLKFMVYLQKENIIDESGMPKERFSAEFPKEGPSILRIQQVVRGDSAAYFCASSPSTNTEAFFGQGTRLTVV.

V and J are TRBV27 and TRBJ1-2; D is undetermined. Germline V gene data show CDR1 as MNHEY and CDR2 as SMNVEV (reference sequence). Trimming shortened V by 5 bases and J by 0 bases, and 22 bases separated the two germline ends. CDR3 size: 18 residues. CDR3 residues: CASSLTPPLPQANYGYTF. The CDR3 nucleotides are TGTGCCAGCAGTCTCACCCCTCCACTCCCCCAAGCTAACTATGGCTACACCTTC.

The chain recombines TRBV7-9 with TRBJ2-1, with 7 bases that match TRBD1. The CDR3 runs to 15 residues. V dropped 1 base and J dropped 2; count of bases not matched to a gene: 2. The germline gives CDR1 SEHNR, CDR2 FQNEAQ (reference sequence). The CDR3 bases are TGTGCCAGCAGCTTAGAGACAGGGCCCTACAATGAGCAGTTCTTC. Amino acids: CASSLETGPYNEQFF.

The rearrangement links TRBV5-4 to TRBJ2-2; no definite D call. V gave up 2 bases and J gave up 1 base, with 6 bases separating them. This CDR3 region has 14 residues. CDR1 is SGHNT, CDR2 YYREEE, per germline (reference sequence). The CDR3 bases are TGTGCCAGCAGCTTTAGTCAGAACACCGGGGAGCTGTTTTTT. Translated: CASSFSQNTGELFF.

The chain couples TRBV5-4 to TRBJ2-3; 11 positions match TRBD2. CDR3 size: 15 residues. The V and J ends lost 3 bases and 5 bases, in that order; junction bases with no gene match: 5. Germline lookup yields CDR1 SGHNT and CDR2 YYREEE (reference sequence). CDR3 protein: CASSYSGRAEDTQYF. The DNA for the CDR3 is TGTGCCAGCAGCTATAGCGGGAGGGCCGAAGATACGCAGTATTTT. The full variable domain, completed using reference TRBV5-4 and TRBJ2-3, is ETGVTQSPTHLIKTRGQQVTLRCSSQSGHNTVSWYQQALGQGPQFIFQYYREEENGRGNFPPRFSGLQFPNYSSELNVNALELDDSALYLCASSYSGRAEDTQYFGPGTRLTVL.

This chain connects TRBV19 to TRBJ2-1, with D perhaps matching TRBD2 (6 bases). Germline V gives CDR1 LNHDA, CDR2 SQIVND (reference sequence). V dropped 3 bases and J dropped 4 bases, with 10 bases sitting between them. The CDR3 consists of 14 residues. CDR3 bases: TGTGCCAGTAGTATGTATAGCGGATACAATGAGCAGTTCTTC. This translates into CASSMYSGYNEQFF.

The J gene is TRBJ1-4, the V gene TRBV9; 7 bases line up with TRBD1. Per germline, CDR1 SGDLS and CDR2 YYNGEE. J lost 7 bases, V lost 4 bases, and 7 bases had no gene match. This CDR3 has 14 residues. The CDR3 DNA sequence: TGTGCCAGCAGCCGGGCGACAGGGACTGAAAAACTGTTTTTT. The encoded protein is CASSRATGTEKLFF.

The CDR3 is CASSEFGNYGYTF. The CDR3 bases are TGCGCCAGCAGTGAGTTTGGGAACTATGGCTACACCTTC. The V and J genes are TRBV10-2 and TRBJ1-2; D call uncertain. The CDR3 length is 13 residues. V was trimmed by 1 base and J by 2 bases, leaving 5 bases between them. Germline values: CDR1 WSHSY, CDR2 SAAADI.

The J gene is TRBJ1-1, the V gene TRBV5-1; a possible D gene is TRBD1 (5 bases). Trimming shortened V by 0 bases and J by 5 bases, and 8 bases separated the two germline ends. Germline values: CDR1 SGHRS, CDR2 YFSETQ. CDR3 length equals 13 residues. The CDR3 coding sequence is TGCGCCAGCAGCTTGGGCAGGGAGACTGAAGCTTTCTTT. It codes for CASSLGRETEAFF.

The J gene is TRBJ2-7, the V gene TRBV7-9; D remains unclear. The CDR3 totals 13 residues. Germline V gene data show CDR1 as SEHNR and CDR2 as FQNEAQ (reference sequence). With 2 bases removed from V and 5 bases from J, the gap between germline ends came to 10 bases. CDR3 residues: CASSLSAAHEQYV. Written as DNA, the CDR3 is TGTGCCAGCAGCTTAAGCGCAGCCCACGAGCAGTACGTC.